A selection of T cell receptor beta chains follows, all from one sample in a study of shared clonotypes between healthy human individuals. The protocol was immunoSEQ multiplex PCR, while the TCRdb copy is restricted to in-frame clones and leaves out a portion. This sample has around 180,000 clones, with about 93% found just once. The sample consisted of naive CD4+ T cells sorted from blood. All receptors derive from a woman aged 30 to 39 in good health. CDR3s include the opening cysteine and the closing phenylalanine or tryptophan. A D gene is named only where the DNA matches it firmly. Not all rows give a size; the values are once, few, many and, for expanded clones, a class.

V: TRBV18
D: -
J: TRBJ2-2
size: -
CDR3: CASSDGATRLNTGELFF
DNA: TGTGCCAGCTCAGACGGTGCGACGAGACTGAACACCGGGGAGCTGTTTTTT

V: TRBV29-1
D: -
J: TRBJ1-1
size: -
CDR3: CSVEGHRNTEAFF
DNA: TGCAGCGTTGAAGGACACAGGAACACTGAAGCTTTCTTT

V: TRBV19
D: -
J: TRBJ1-2
size: -
CDR3: CASSIGGIGYTF
DNA: TGTGCCAGTAGTATAGGAGGGATTGGCTACACCTTC

V: TRBV30
D: -
J: TRBJ2-7
size: once
CDR3: CAWRSGRSSYEQYF
DNA: TGTGCCTGGAGGTCCGGCAGAAGCTCCTACGAGCAGTACTTC

V: TRBV5-1
D: TRBD2
J: TRBJ2-3
size: -
CDR3: CASSSYRGETPGLAGTGADTQYF
DNA: TGCGCCAGCAGCTCATACAGGGGGGAAACCCCGGGACTAGCGGGAACGGGGGCAGATACGCAGTATTTT

V: TRBV10-3
D: -
J: TRBJ2-1
size: -
CDR3: CAISERDASENEQFF
DNA: TGTGCCATCAGTGAGAGGGACGCTTCGGAGAATGAGCAGTTCTTC

V: TRBV5-1
D: TRBD2
J: TRBJ2-7
size: -
CDR3: CASSSTLPSERGYEQYF
DNA: TGCGCCAGCAGCTCTACACTACCGTCGGAGCGGGGCTACGAGCAGTACTTC

V: TRBV5-1
D: -
J: TRBJ2-1
size: -
CDR3: CASSLGVGSYNEQFF
DNA: TGCGCCAGCAGCCTTGGAGTAGGCTCCTACAATGAGCAGTTCTTC

V: TRBV28
D: TRBD1
J: TRBJ1-4
size: -
CDR3: CASSSRQGVNEKLFF
DNA: TGTGCCAGCAGTTCCAGACAGGGCGTTAATGAAAAACTGTTTTTT

V: TRBV7-9
D: TRBD1
J: TRBJ2-2
size: -
CDR3: CASRGGVGQGSGELFF
DNA: TGTGCCAGCAGGGGAGGTGTAGGACAGGGTTCCGGGGAGCTGTTTTTT

V: TRBV30
D: -
J: TRBJ1-5
size: few
CDR3: CAWNYLQDQPQHF
DNA: TGTGCCTGGAATTATCTGCAAGATCAGCCCCAGCATTTT

V: TRBV11-2
D: -
J: TRBJ2-1
size: -
CDR3: CASSSGEGQQFF
DNA: TGTGCCAGCAGCTCCGGTGAAGGTCAGCAGTTCTTC

V: TRBV5-1
D: TRBD1
J: TRBJ2-1
size: -
CDR3: CASSLPGQSSHEQFF
DNA: TGCGCCAGCAGCTTACCGGGACAGTCTTCGCATGAGCAGTTCTTC

V: TRBV6-1
D: -
J: TRBJ2-7
size: once
CDR3: CASSDDIPYEQYF
DNA: TGTGCCAGCAGTGACGACATTCCCTACGAGCAGTACTTC

V: TRBV7-9
D: TRBD1
J: TRBJ1-1
size: -
CDR3: CASSLGDRVFGENTEAFF
DNA: TGTGCCAGCAGCTTAGGGGACAGGGTGTTCGGTGAAAACACTGAAGCTTTCTTT

V: TRBV2
D: TRBD2
J: TRBJ2-7
size: -
CDR3: CASTGALAAYEQYF
DNA: TGTGCCAGCACCGGGGCGCTAGCGGCCTACGAGCAGTACTTC

V: TRBV5-1
D: -
J: TRBJ2-7
size: -
CDR3: CASSLEKFYEQYF
DNA: TGCGCCAGCAGCTTGGAGAAGTTCTACGAGCAGTACTTC

V: TRBV28
D: -
J: TRBJ2-2
size: once
CDR3: CASSLSIARNAGELFF
DNA: TGTGCCAGCAGTCTTTCGATCGCTCGAAATGCCGGGGAGCTGTTTTTT

V: TRBV10-1
D: TRBD1
J: TRBJ2-1
size: -
CDR3: CASRATGAQFNEQFF
DNA: TGCGCCAGCAGAGCGACAGGGGCGCAGTTCAATGAGCAGTTCTTC

V: TRBV28
D: -
J: TRBJ2-7
size: -
CDR3: CASSSSRAYEQYF
DNA: TGTGCCAGCAGTTCAAGCAGGGCATACGAGCAGTACTTC

V: TRBV18
D: TRBD1
J: TRBJ2-7
size: -
CDR3: CASSSQAGDRGMVEQYF
DNA: TGTGCCAGCTCATCTCAAGCCGGGGACAGGGGCATGGTCGAGCAGTACTTC

V: TRBV2
D: TRBD1
J: TRBJ2-7
size: -
CDR3: CASSEQALGGRGRGHEQYF
DNA: TGTGCCAGCAGTGAACAAGCCCTTGGGGGTCGCGGAAGGGGGCACGAGCAGTACTTC